Following are 18 T cell receptor beta chains from one sample sequenced in a study of shared clonotypes between healthy human individuals. Naive-designated CD8 cells lacked CD45RO, were positively enriched for CCR7, and omitted terminally differentiated effector memory CD45RA+ cells. TCRdb's copy holds only in-frame clones and misses some; the assay was immunoSEQ multiplex PCR. This table holds more than 2 million clones, about 95% found once. The source material was naive CD8+ T cells sorted from blood. These receptor sequences come from a young man in good health.

The rearrangement links TRBV11-2 to TRBJ2-1; the match to TRBD2 covers 7 bases. Germline CDR1 is SGHAT and CDR2 is FQNNGV. V gave up 6 bases and J gave up 7 bases; unmatched junction bases: 12. The CDR3 is made up of 15 amino acids. CDR3 sequence (DNA): TGTGCCAGCAGTTCCGAGGCTAGCGGCCCGAATGAGCAGTTCTTC. It is translated as CASSSEASGPNEQFF.

To note about this clone: Other DNA sequences within the sample encode an identical CDR3. The genes are TRBV4-3 and TRBJ2-7, with TRBD2 identical over 12 bases. The junction had 3 bases not matched to a gene; V was cut back by 0 bases and J by 3 bases. The CDR3 consists of 16 residues. The germline V gene has CDR1 LGHNA and CDR2 YSLEER. CDR3 coding DNA: TGCGCCAGCAGCCAAGAACTAGCGGGAGGATTCTACGAGCAGTACTTC. Residues: CASSQELAGGFYEQYF.

Comments on this clone: The sample holds other DNA sequences that translate to the same CDR3. The rearrangement uses TRBV6-5 and TRBJ2-1; D might be TRBD2 (5 bases). V was cut by 0 bases and J by 0 bases, with 6 bases left in between. Germline V lookup: CDR1 MNHEY, CDR2 SVGAGI. The CDR3 consists of 15 residues. CDR3 in amino acids: CASSYSGNSYNEQFF. The CDR3 coding sequence is TGTGCCAGCAGTTACTCCGGGAACTCCTACAATGAGCAGTTCTTC.

The rearrangement links TRBV5-1 to TRBJ2-1; D not resolved. V was shortened by 1 base and J by 4 bases, with 12 bases between the two germline ends. The germline V gene encodes CDR1 SGHRS and CDR2 YFSETQ. The CDR3 extends over 15 amino acids. The DNA for the CDR3 is TGCGCCAGCAGCTTGTTGGGATTCGGGTACAATGAGCAGTTCTTC. This gives the protein CASSLLGFGYNEQFF.

This clone has just one count. The V and J genes are TRBV9 and TRBJ1-2; D possibly corresponds to TRBD1 (5 bases). The ends were cut back, 0 bases at V and 4 bases at J, with 13 bases in the middle. Germline V lookup: CDR1 SGDLS, CDR2 YYNGEE. The CDR3 runs 15 residues. The CDR3 sequence: CASSVAGGLIYGYTF. The DNA for the CDR3 is TGTGCCAGCAGCGTAGCTGGGGGACTGATCTATGGCTACACCTTC.

The chain carries TRBV5-1 and TRBJ2-2; D not resolved. The germline V gene has CDR1 SGHRS and CDR2 YFSETQ. This CDR3 is built from 15 residues. The V end was cut by 0 bases, the J end by 6 bases, with 12 bases between. In nucleotides, the CDR3 is TGCGCCAGCAGCTTGGAGTTTTTAGGCGCCGGGGAGCTGTTTTTT. It is translated as CASSLEFLGAGELFF.

The J gene is TRBJ1-4, the V gene TRBV9; D remains ambiguous. Germline CDR1 is SGDLS and CDR2 is YYNGEE. The CDR3 spans 14 residues. The V end lost 0 bases, the J end lost 11 bases, and 14 bases lay between the germline ends. The CDR3 here is CASSVGEGLEKLFF. The CDR3 DNA reads as TGTGCCAGCAGCGTAGGTGAGGGATTGGAGAAACTGTTTTTT.

V is TRBV5-5 and J is TRBJ1-1, with D uncertain. This CDR3 contains 11 residues. Germline V gene data show CDR1 as SGHKS and CDR2 as YYEKEE (reference sequence). The V and J ends lost 2 bases and 8 bases respectively, with 7 bases between them. The CDR3 coding sequence is TGTGCCAGCAGCTTAATCGGGGAAGCTTTCTTT. This sequence encodes CASSLIGEAFF.

The chain combines TRBV10-1 with TRBJ2-1, with TRBD1 matching over 7 bases. Germline loops: CDR1 WNHNN, CDR2 SYGVQD (reference sequence). V shed 4 bases, J shed 0 bases, and the junction held 6 bases outside the gene matches. The CDR3 loop spans 16 amino acids. This CDR3 is CASSVDRLNSYNEQFF. DNA for the CDR3: TGCGCCAGCAGTGTGGACAGGCTAAACTCCTACAATGAGCAGTTCTTC.

The chain employs TRBV25-1 and TRBJ2-7; D is uncertain. Germline CDR1 is MGHDK and CDR2 is SYGVNS. Between the trimmed V and J ends, which lost 0 bases and 5 bases, there was a span of 8 bases. This CDR3 spans 13 amino acids. CDR3 DNA sequence: TGTGCCAGCAGTGAATACAGATCCGACGAGCAGTACTTC. It yields the protein CASSEYRSDEQYF.

The rearrangement links TRBV7-9 to TRBJ2-7, with D hard to call. Germline-derived CDR1 and CDR2 are SEHNR and FQNEAQ (reference sequence). Deletions cut 2 bases from V and 6 bases from J, with 14 bases between. This CDR3 is 14 amino acids long. CDR3 region: CASSLYDAMGEQYF. The CDR3 DNA sequence: TGTGCCAGCAGCTTATACGACGCCATGGGCGAGCAGTACTTC.

V usage is TRBV18 and J usage is TRBJ1-1; TRBD1 matches 9 bases. The CDR3 has 13 residues. The trim removed 4 bases at V and 5 bases at J, leaving 2 bases unmatched. CDR1 and CDR2 (germline): KGHSH, LQKENI. The CDR3 region is CASSLDRGTEAFF. The CDR3 DNA reads as TGTGCCAGCTCACTGGACAGGGGTACTGAAGCTTTCTTT.

This chain uses TRBV27 with TRBJ2-3; D unresolved. Germline V gives CDR1 MNHEY, CDR2 SMNVEV (reference sequence). CDR3 length: 13 amino acids. V was shortened by 2 bases and J by 4 bases, with 7 bases between the two germline ends. The CDR3 spells CASSLLSPDTQYF. CDR3 sequence (DNA): TGTGCCAGCAGTTTACTTAGCCCAGATACGCAGTATTTT.

The chain couples TRBV5-6 to TRBJ2-7; D unresolved. CDR1 SGHDT and CDR2 YYEEEE come from the germline V gene. CDR3 size: 12 residues. V was shortened by 4 bases and J by 4 bases, with 9 bases between the two germline ends. Here the CDR3 DNA reads TGTGCCAGCAGCCAAACGGCGTACGAGCAGTACTTC. It encodes CASSQTAYEQYF.

This rearrangement joins TRBV27 to TRBJ2-7; the match to TRBD2 covers 11 bases. The J segment lost 3 bases and the V segment lost 7 bases, leaving 5 bases of the junction unmatched. Per the germline V gene, CDR1 is MNHEY and CDR2 is SMNVEV (reference sequence). The CDR3 extends over 14 amino acids. The CDR3 region has the DNA TGTGCCAGCAAACTAGCGGGGGACCTCTACGAGCAGTACTTC. It codes for CASKLAGDLYEQYF.

This chain connects TRBV7-9 to TRBJ2-5; D is possibly TRBD1 or TRBD2 (5 bases each). Germline V gene data show CDR1 as SEHNR and CDR2 as FQNEAQ (reference sequence). V was pared by 3 bases and J by 0 bases, with 20 bases between. The CDR3 length is 18 residues. In DNA form, the CDR3 reads TGTGCCAGCAGCTTTAGTGCCGGGACCCGGTTGTACCAAGAGACCCAGTACTTC. The encoded protein is CASSFSAGTRLYQETQYF.

The genes are TRBV7-9 and TRBJ2-5, with 7 nucleotides matching TRBD1. The CDR3 is made up of 13 amino acids. Germline lookup yields CDR1 SEHNR and CDR2 FQNEAQ (reference sequence). The ends lost 11 bases at V and 5 bases at J; junction bases unmatched: 11. The DNA for the CDR3 is TGTGCCTCAAGGGACAGCCTCGAGGAGACCCAGTACTTC. This encodes CASRDSLEETQYF.

The rearrangement uses TRBV7-9 and TRBJ2-5, with 7 bases that match TRBD1. The CDR3 covers 15 residues. Unmatched junction bases numbered 8, after V lost 2 bases and J lost 5 bases. CDR1 and CDR2 (germline): SEHNR, FQNEAQ (reference sequence). CDR3 in DNA: TGTGCCAGCAGCTTATCGAGGGGGCATTTCGAGACCCAGTACTTC. It translates to CASSLSRGHFETQYF. The full variable domain, completed using reference TRBV7-9 and TRBJ2-5, is DTGVSQNPRHKITKRGQNVTFRCDPISEHNRLYWYRQTLGQGPEFLTYFQNEAQLEKSRLLSDRFSAERPKGSFSTLEIQRTEQGDSAMYLCASSLSRGHFETQYFGPGTRLLVL.